This T cell receptor (beta chain) stems from a study of control samples from healthy donors and cancer patients. Germline V gives CDR1 SGDLS, CDR2 YYNGEE. The CDR3 runs 15 residues. V shed 0 bases and J shed 5 bases, with 12 bases lying between them. This table comes from immunoSEQ multiplex PCR, and its TCRdb copy is limited to in-frame clones, with some not included. Of 35,000 to 50,000 clones detected, about 89% appear once; the ten largest clones hold 9.5% to 13%. The sequenced sample was PBMCs. This TCR was sampled from a woman aged 55 to 70 with lung cancer. This chain joins TRBV9 and TRBJ2-1, with D perhaps TRBD1 (5 bases). Here the CDR3 reads CASSVGTGSHNEQFF. The CDR3 DNA reads TGTGCCAGCAGCGTAGGCACAGGTTCCCACAATGAGCAGTTCTTC.